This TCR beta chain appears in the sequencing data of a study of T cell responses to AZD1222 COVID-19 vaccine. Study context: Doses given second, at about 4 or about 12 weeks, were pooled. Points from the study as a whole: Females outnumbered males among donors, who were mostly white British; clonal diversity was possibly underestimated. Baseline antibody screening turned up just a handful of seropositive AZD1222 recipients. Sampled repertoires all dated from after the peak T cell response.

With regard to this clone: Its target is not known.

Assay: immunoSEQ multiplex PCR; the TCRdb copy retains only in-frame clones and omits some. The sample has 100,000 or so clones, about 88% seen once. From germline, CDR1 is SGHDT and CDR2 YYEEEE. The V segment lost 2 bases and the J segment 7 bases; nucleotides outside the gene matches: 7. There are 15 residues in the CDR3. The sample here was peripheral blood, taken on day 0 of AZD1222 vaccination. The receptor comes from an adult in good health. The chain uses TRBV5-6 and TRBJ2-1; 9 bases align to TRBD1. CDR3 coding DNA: TGTGCCAGCAGCTTAGGGACAGGGCCTAATAATGAGCAGTTCTTC. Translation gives CASSLGTGPNNEQFF.